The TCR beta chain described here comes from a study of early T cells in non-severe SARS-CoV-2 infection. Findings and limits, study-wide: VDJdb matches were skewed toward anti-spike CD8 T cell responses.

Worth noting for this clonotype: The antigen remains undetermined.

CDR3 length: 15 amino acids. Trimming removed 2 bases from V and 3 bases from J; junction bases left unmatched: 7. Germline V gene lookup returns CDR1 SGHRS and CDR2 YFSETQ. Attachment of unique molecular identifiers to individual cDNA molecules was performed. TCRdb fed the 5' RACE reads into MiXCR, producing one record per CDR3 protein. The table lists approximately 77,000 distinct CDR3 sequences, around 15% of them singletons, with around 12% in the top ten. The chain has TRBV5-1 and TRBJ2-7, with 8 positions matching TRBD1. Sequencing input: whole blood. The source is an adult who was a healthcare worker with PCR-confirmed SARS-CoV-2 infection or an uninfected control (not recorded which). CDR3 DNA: TGCGCCAGCAGCTTCCCCGGGACAGGAAACTACGAGCAGTACTTC. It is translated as CASSFPGTGNYEQYF.